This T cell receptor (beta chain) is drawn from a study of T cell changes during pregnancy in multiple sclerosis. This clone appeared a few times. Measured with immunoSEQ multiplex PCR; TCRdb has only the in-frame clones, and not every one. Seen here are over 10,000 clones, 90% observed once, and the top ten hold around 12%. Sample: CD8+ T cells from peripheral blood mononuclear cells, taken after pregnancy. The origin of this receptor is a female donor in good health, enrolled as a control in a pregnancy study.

The CDR3 sequence: CASREGAGGEQFF. The CDR3 bases are TGTGCCAGCAGAGAGGGGGCAGGGGGTGAGCAGTTCTTC. The chain recombines TRBV2 with TRBJ2-1; 7 positions match TRBD1. The germline gives CDR1 SNHLY, CDR2 FYNNEI. This CDR3 comprises 13 residues. V trimming: 6 bases; J trimming: 9 bases; junction bases outside the gene matches: 8.